Listed below are T cell receptor beta chains from one sample, sequenced in a study of blood T cell repertoires in COVID-19. Only in-frame clones appear in the TCRdb table, and some are missing; sequencing was by immunoSEQ multiplex PCR. The sample has around 290,000 clones; 75% to 95% are singletons. The specimen was PBMCs or T cells enriched from blood (not recorded which). These receptors were taken from a woman in her twenties or thirties who had recovered from COVID-19. The CDR3 runs from the conserved cysteine through the conserved F or W. The order of the fields is J gene, clone size, V gene, D gene, CDR3 protein, CDR3 DNA. The D gene is left open where the match is weak. Clone sizes are given selectively: once, few, many, or a class where the clone is expanded.

TRBJ2-1 - TRBV12-5 TRBD2 CASGLTTGLAGREQFF TGTGCTAGTGGTTTGACGACGGGACTAGCGGGAAGAGAGCAGTTCTTC
TRBJ2-3 - TRBV27 - CASREGYTDTQYF TGTGCCAGCAGAGAGGGATACACAGATACGCAGTATTTT
TRBJ1-1 few TRBV7-9 TRBD1 CASSLGDRGPSMNTEAFF TGTGCCAGCAGCTTAGGGGACAGGGGCCCTTCCATGAACACTGAAGCTTTCTTT
TRBJ2-1 once TRBV11-3 TRBD2 CASSLQLAGYNEQFF TGTGCCAGCAGCTTACAGTTAGCGGGCTACAATGAGCAGTTCTTC
TRBJ2-3 - TRBV28 - CASSFQMTDTQYF TGTGCCAGCAGTTTTCAGATGACAGATACGCAGTATTTT
TRBJ2-3 - TRBV3-1/TRBV3-2 - CASSPYSTGETTDTQYF TGTGCCAGCAGCCCCTACTCCACGGGAGAGACCACAGATACGCAGTATTTT
TRBJ2-7 - TRBV28 - CASSQGHEQYF TGTGCCAGCAGTCAGGGGCACGAGCAGTACTTC
TRBJ2-2 - TRBV27 - CASSQINTGELFF TGTGCCAGCAGCCAAATCAACACCGGGGAGCTGTTTTTT
TRBJ2-3 - TRBV27 TRBD2 CASSSARLAGAIDTQYF TGTGCCAGCAGTTCCGCCAGACTAGCGGGAGCTATAGATACGCAGTATTTT
TRBJ2-5 - TRBV6-1 - CASSDEQGVGSETQYF TGTGCCAGCAGTGATGAACAGGGAGTTGGTTCAGAGACCCAGTACTTC
TRBJ2-7 - TRBV25-1 - CASSEIIAEASSYEQYF TGTGCCAGCAGTGAAATAATAGCGGAAGCTAGCTCCTACGAGCAGTACTTC
TRBJ2-1 - TRBV19 TRBD2 CASSRSGTSGSREQFF TGTGCCAGTAGTAGATCCGGGACTAGCGGGAGTCGGGAGCAGTTCTTC
TRBJ2-2 - TRBV5-4 TRBD2 CASSKGLAQSGELFF TGTGCCAGCAGCAAAGGACTAGCTCAGTCCGGGGAGCTGTTTTTT
TRBJ2-7 - TRBV3-1/TRBV3-2 TRBD2 CASSQDDYPGGSYEQYF TGTGCCAGCAGCCAAGATGATTATCCGGGGGGTTCCTACGAGCAGTACTTC
TRBJ2-1 - TRBV4-2 - CASSQESKSSYNEQFF TGTGCCAGCAGCCAAGAGAGTAAGAGCTCCTACAATGAGCAGTTCTTC
TRBJ2-3 - TRBV9 TRBD1 CASSEGDRGGADTQYF TGTGCCAGCAGTGAAGGGGACAGGGGAGGGGCAGATACGCAGTATTTT
TRBJ2-5 - TRBV27 TRBD1 CASSNPRDRGRETQYF TGTGCCAGCAGTAACCCCCGAGACAGGGGACGGGAGACCCAGTACTTC
TRBJ1-2 - TRBV7-3 - CASSPRVGVVGYTF TGTGCCAGCAGTCCCAGGGTCGGTGTCGTAGGCTACACCTTC
TRBJ1-4 - TRBV11-2 - CASSLRGGGEKLFF TGTGCCAGCAGCTTGCGGGGGGGTGGAGAAAAACTGTTTTTT
TRBJ1-5 - TRBV19 - CASSIRGRGQPQHF TGTGCCAGTAGTATCAGGGGCAGAGGGCAGCCCCAGCATTTT
TRBJ1-3 few TRBV6-5 - CASSTGSGNTIYF TGTGCCAGCTCAACAGGCTCTGGAAACACCATATATTTT
TRBJ2-1 - TRBV9 TRBD1 CASSPTGTGGYEQFF TGTGCCAGCAGCCCTACCGGGACAGGGGGCTATGAGCAGTTCTTC
TRBJ1-1 - TRBV30 TRBD1 CAWSVQGTILITEAFF TGTGCCTGGAGTGTACAGGGGACAATCCTAATCACTGAAGCTTTCTTT
TRBJ1-6 - TRBV5-4 TRBD1 CASSSGQDNSPLHF TGTGCCAGCAGCTCAGGACAGGATAATTCACCCCTCCACTTT
TRBJ2-2 once TRBV19 - CASNRLAQNTGELFF TGTGCCAGTAATAGGCTAGCGCAGAACACCGGGGAGCTGTTTTTT
TRBJ2-7 - TRBV3-1/TRBV3-2 TRBD2 CASSLKGLAGEEQYF TGTGCCAGCAGCCTTAAGGGACTAGCGGGAGAAGAGCAGTACTTC
TRBJ2-2 once TRBV24-1 TRBD2 CATRGLVPGELFF TGTGCCACCAGAGGACTAGTGCCCGGGGAGCTGTTTTTT
TRBJ2-7 - TRBV12-3/TRBV12-4 - CASSLLAEQYF TGTGCCAGCAGTTTACTTGCGGAGCAGTACTTC
TRBJ1-2 - TRBV14 - CASSPLESPRRGYTF TGTGCCAGCAGCCCGCTGGAGTCGCCTCGCCGTGGCTACACCTTC
TRBJ1-5 - TRBV6-1 - CASSEGEGNQPQHF TGTGCCAGCAGTGAAGGTGAGGGCAATCAGCCCCAGCATTTT
TRBJ1-4 - TRBV5-1 TRBD1 CASSHRQGAANEKLFF TGCGCCAGCAGCCATAGACAGGGCGCGGCTAATGAAAAACTGTTTTTT
TRBJ2-3 - TRBV5-4 TRBD2 CASSKEREADTQYF TGTGCCAGCAGCAAAGAGCGGGAAGCAGATACGCAGTATTTT
TRBJ1-2 - TRBV5-1 - CASSVDRDYGYTF TGCGCCAGCAGCGTGGACAGAGACTATGGCTACACCTTC
TRBJ1-1 once TRBV11-2 TRBD1 CASSLMPGTGITEAFF TGTGCCAGCAGCCTGATGCCGGGGACAGGGATCACTGAAGCTTTCTTT
TRBJ2-1 - TRBV7-3 TRBD2 CASSPQAGRVYNEQFF TGTGCCAGCAGCCCACAAGCCGGGAGGGTCTACAATGAGCAGTTCTTC
TRBJ2-7 - TRBV7-8 - CASSSRQYRESYEQYF TGTGCCAGCAGCTCCCGTCAGTACCGGGAGTCCTACGAGCAGTACTTC
TRBJ1-1 - TRBV20-1 - CSARRGEAFF TGCAGTGCTCGCAGGGGTGAAGCTTTCTTT
TRBJ1-5 - TRBV19 - CASIPSQGRGSNQPQHF TGTGCCAGTATACCCAGTCAGGGGCGCGGGAGCAATCAGCCCCAGCATTTT
TRBJ2-2 - TRBV4-1 - CASSQVRAGQRTGELFF TGCGCCAGCAGCCAAGTTAGGGCAGGGCAGCGCACCGGGGAGCTGTTTTTT
TRBJ2-2 - TRBV9 TRBD2 CASSVTSGHTGELFF TGTGCCAGCAGCGTAACTAGCGGGCACACCGGGGAGCTGTTTTTT
TRBJ2-1 - TRBV27 TRBD2 CASNPPPSGRLSSYNEQFF TGTGCCAGCAACCCCCCCCCGAGCGGGAGGTTAAGCTCCTACAATGAGCAGTTCTTC
TRBJ1-2 - TRBV6-5 - CASSPGVENYGYTF TGTGCCAGCAGTCCAGGGGTAGAGAACTATGGCTACACCTTC
TRBJ2-3 - TRBV4-3 - CASSQVLAGADTQYF TGCGCCAGCAGCCAAGTGCTGGCAGGGGCCGATACGCAGTATTTT
TRBJ2-1 - TRBV5-4 - CASSSQAFNEQFF TGTGCCAGCAGCTCCCAAGCATTCAATGAGCAGTTCTTC
TRBJ2-7 - TRBV19 - CASSIQGSYEQYF TGTGCCAGTAGTATTCAGGGGAGCTACGAGCAGTACTTC